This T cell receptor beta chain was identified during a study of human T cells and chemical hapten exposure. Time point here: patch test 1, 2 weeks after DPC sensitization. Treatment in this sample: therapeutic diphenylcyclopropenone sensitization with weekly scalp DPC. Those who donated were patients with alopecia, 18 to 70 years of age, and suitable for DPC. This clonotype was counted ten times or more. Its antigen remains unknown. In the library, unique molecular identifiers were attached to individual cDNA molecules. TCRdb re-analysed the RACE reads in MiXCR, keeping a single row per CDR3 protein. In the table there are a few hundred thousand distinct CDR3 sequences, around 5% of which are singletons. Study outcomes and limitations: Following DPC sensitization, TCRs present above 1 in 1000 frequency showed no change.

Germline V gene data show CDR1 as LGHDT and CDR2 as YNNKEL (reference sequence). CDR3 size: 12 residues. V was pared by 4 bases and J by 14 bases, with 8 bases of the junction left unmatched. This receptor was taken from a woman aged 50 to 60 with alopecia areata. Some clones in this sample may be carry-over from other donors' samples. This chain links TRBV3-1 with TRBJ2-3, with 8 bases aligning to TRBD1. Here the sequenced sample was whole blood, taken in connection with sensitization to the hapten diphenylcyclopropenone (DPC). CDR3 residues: CASSRRTGQVYF. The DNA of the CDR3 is TGTGCCAGCAGCCGACGGACAGGGCAGGTGTATTTT.